This TCR beta chain was observed in a study of T cells in localized non-small cell lung cancer. Measured with immunoSEQ multiplex PCR; TCRdb has only the in-frame clones, and not every one. In the table there are about 43,000 clones, 91% of which are singletons. Per germline, CDR1 KGHSH and CDR2 LQKENI. This CDR3 region has 14 residues. Trimming removed 1 base from V and 6 bases from J, with 9 bases in between. This material consisted of PBMCs, taken before any cancer treatment. J is TRBJ2-2 and V is TRBV18; TRBD2 might be the D (5 bases). This TCR was sampled from a woman between 35 and 70 years old with stage II lung adenocarcinoma. The CDR3 is CASSPQLDSGELFF. In nucleotides, the CDR3 is TGTGCCAGCTCACCACAACTAGATTCCGGGGAGCTGTTTTTT.